This entry lists 22 T cell receptor beta chains sequenced from one sample in a study of beta chain features in type 1 diabetes listed by TCRdb under 2018. Antigens of these TCRs are unknown. Libraries were prepared through the immunoSEQ multiplex PCR assay. The entire isolated RNA was reverse transcribed using the High Capacity cDNA Reverse Transcription Kit, and thus expressed TCRB transcripts were sequenced. In its TCRdb copy, this immuneACCESS table keeps in-frame sequences only and misses some clones. Where compared with another copy, unresolved V genes explain less than half of these, and the others have no known cause. This sample comprises 130,000 or so clones, roughly 17% of them detected only once. The ten biggest clones cover 2% to 3% of the sample. What the study reported, not specific to this receptor: Type 1 diabetes patients showed a moderate but significant shortening of TCRB CDR3 length in all four CD4+ subsets.

Material: central memory CD4+ T cells from blood. These receptors all come from a man aged 18 to 30 with type 1 diabetes.

Note on this clone: The germline gene is not matched at one end of the junction; a read error may be the cause. The chain is built from TRBV11-2 and TRBJ1-4; 10 positions match TRBD1. There are 14 residues in the CDR3. Germline loops: CDR1 SGHAT, CDR2 FQNNGV. The CDR3 DNA sequence: TGTGCCAGCAGTTTAGGACAGGGGGATGAAAAACTGTTTTTT. Amino acid sequence: CASSLGQGDEKLFF. The whole variable domain, remainder taken from reference TRBV11-2 and TRBJ1-4, is EAGVAQSPRYKIIEKRQSVAFWCNPISGHATLYWYQQILGQGPKLLIQFQNNGVVDDSQLPKDRFSAERLKGVDSTLKIQPAKLEDSAVYLCASSLGQGDEKLFFGSGTQLSVL.

This chain links TRBV20-1 with TRBJ2-7; D uncertain. Germline V gene lookup returns CDR1 DFQATT and CDR2 SNEGSKA (reference sequence). The CDR3 is 11 amino acids. Trimming cost V 1 base and J 6 bases, with 7 bases left between them. Here the CDR3 reads CSARGQGEQYF. DNA for the CDR3: TGCAGTGCTAGAGGGCAAGGCGAGCAGTACTTC.

J is TRBJ1-1 and V is TRBV6-1; possibly TRBD1 for D (6 bases). The germline gives CDR1 MNHNS, CDR2 SASEGT. The CDR3 is 13 residues long. V was pared by 4 bases and J by 4 bases, with 10 bases between. The CDR3 is CASSVEGGTEAFF. As DNA, the CDR3 is TGTGCCAGCAGTGTGGAGGGGGGCACTGAAGCTTTCTTT.

This clone has just a few counts. This chain connects TRBV2 to TRBJ2-7; D is possibly TRBD1 (5 bases). The V end lost 3 bases, the J end lost 2 bases, and 11 bases lay between the germline ends. This CDR3 spans 14 amino acids. Germline V gene data show CDR1 as SNHLY and CDR2 as FYNNEI. Here the CDR3 reads CASSDQGGAYEQYF. CDR3 coding DNA: TGTGCCAGCAGTGATCAGGGTGGAGCCTACGAGCAGTACTTC.

This clone was recorded many times. This rearrangement joins TRBV25-1 to TRBJ2-1; possible D gene TRBD2, 7 bases. CDR3 length equals 16 residues. Looked up from germline, CDR1 is MGHDK and CDR2 is SYGVNS. V lost 6 bases and J 8 bases, leaving 23 bases between the germline ends. CDR3 coding DNA: TGTGCCAGCAGCCCCCTAATGGGGGGGCGCCGATATGAGCAGTTCTTC. Translation: CASSPLMGGRRYEQFF.

At least ten counts were recorded for this clone. The gene calls are TRBV5-1 and TRBJ2-5; tentatively, D is TRBD2 (5 bases). V lost 0 bases and J lost 1, with 10 bases in between. The CDR3 length is 15 residues. Germline V gene lookup returns CDR1 SGHRS and CDR2 YFSETQ. In nucleotides, the CDR3 is TGCGCCAGCAGCTTGGGGCGGGCGGTCCAAGAGACCCAGTACTTC. Translation gives CASSLGRAVQETQYF.

This chain connects TRBV6-6 to TRBJ1-2; TRBD1 aligns across 9 bases. V was pared by 2 bases and J by 6 bases, with 4 bases of the junction left unmatched. Germline CDR1 MNHNY, CDR2 SVGAGI (reference sequence). CDR3 size: 14 residues. CDR3 sequence reads: CASSYPTGGDGYTF. The CDR3 nucleotides read TGTGCCAGCAGTTACCCGACAGGGGGGGATGGCTACACCTTC.

With regard to this clone: A much larger clone is a single base away; this may be a read error. This same CDR3 is encoded by further DNA sequences in the sample. The chain joins TRBV30 to TRBJ2-6, with 7 nucleotides matching TRBD2. V was clipped by 0 bases and J by 1 base; unmatched bases: 9. Germline V gene lookup returns CDR1 GTSNPN and CDR2 SVGIG (reference sequence). The CDR3 length is 18 residues. CDR3 region: CAWSVRGTITSGANVLTF. CDR3 DNA: TGTGCCTGGAGTGTTCGGGGGACTATTACTTCTGGGGCCAACGTCCTGACTTTC.

This clone occurred a few times. The J gene is TRBJ2-7, the V gene TRBV10-1; D gene unclear. Germline values: CDR1 WNHNN, CDR2 SYGVQD (reference sequence). There are 14 residues in the CDR3. V was trimmed by 0 bases and J by 1 base, leaving 7 bases between them. The CDR3 region has the DNA TGCGCCAGCAGTGAGTCGCAGGTTTCCTACGAGCAGTACTTC. Translated, it gives CASSESQVSYEQYF.

The chain is built from TRBV19 and TRBJ2-7; TRBD2 matches 8 bases. Trimming at V came to 3 bases and at J to 5 bases, leaving 6 bases not matched to a gene. This CDR3 is 14 amino acids long. CDR1 and CDR2 from the germline V gene are LNHDA and SQIVND (reference sequence). The CDR3 spells CASSMRTSNHEQYF. DNA for the CDR3: TGTGCCAGTAGTATGCGGACTAGCAACCACGAGCAGTACTTC.

The rearrangement links TRBV10-3 to TRBJ1-4; no firm D call. With 2 bases removed from V and 0 bases from J, the gap between germline ends came to 10 bases. CDR3 length equals 16 residues. Germline assignment: CDR1 ENHRY and CDR2 SYGVKD. DNA of the CDR3: TGTGCCATCAGTGAGGGTATGAGTGCAACTAATGAAAAACTGTTTTTT. It codes for CAISEGMSATNEKLFF.

This clone came up a few times. The chain combines TRBV30 with TRBJ2-2, with D perhaps TRBD2 (5 bases). This CDR3 spans 14 amino acids. Germline assignment: CDR1 GTSNPN and CDR2 SVGIG (reference sequence). V dropped 4 bases and J dropped 3 bases, with 12 bases sitting between them. The CDR3 DNA is TGTGCCTGGACACCGGGAATATACACCGGGGAGCTGTTTTTT. Amino acids: CAWTPGIYTGELFF.

This clone turned up a few times. V gene TRBV15 combines with J gene TRBJ1-1; no clear D. Germline CDR1 and CDR2: LNHNV and YYDKDF (reference sequence). Trimming removed 6 bases at V and 4 bases at J, with 15 bases between. The CDR3 has 14 amino acids. This CDR3 reads CATSTTGRGTEAFF. The DNA for the CDR3 is TGTGCCACCAGTACCACGGGTAGAGGCACTGAAGCTTTCTTT.

The rearrangement links TRBV5-1 to TRBJ2-7; tentatively, D is TRBD2 (5 bases). V gave up 1 base and J gave up 6 bases, with 20 bases separating them. There are 16 residues in the CDR3. Per the germline V gene, CDR1 is SGHRS and CDR2 is YFSETQ. CDR3 sequence reads: CASSLSIGRMGAEQYF. CDR3 in DNA: TGCGCCAGCAGCTTGAGTATTGGGCGTATGGGAGCCGAGCAGTACTTC. Full variable domain (remainder filled in from reference TRBV5-1 and TRBJ2-7): KAGVTQTPRYLIKTRGQQVTLSCSPISGHRSVSWYQQTPGQGLQFLFEYFSETQRNKGNFPGRFSGRQFSNSRSEMNVSTLELGDSALYLCASSLSIGRMGAEQYFGPGTRLTVT.

A few counts support this clone. V is TRBV4-3 and J is TRBJ2-3, with D unclear. CDR3 length: 17 residues. V dropped 0 bases and J dropped 0 bases, with 13 bases sitting between them. CDR1 is LGHNA and CDR2 is YSLEER in the germline V gene. CDR3 loop: CASSQDHGRRSTDTQYF. The CDR3 coding sequence is TGCGCCAGCAGCCAAGATCATGGCAGGCGGAGCACAGATACGCAGTATTTT.

V gene TRBV10-3 combines with J gene TRBJ2-1, with 10 bases fitting TRBD2. J was trimmed by 7 bases and V by 10 bases; bases with no gene match: 7. The CDR3 sequence is 13 residues long. Germline CDR1 ENHRY, CDR2 SYGVKD. CDR3 sequence reads: CATSGGAGNEQFF. The DNA for the CDR3 is TGTGCCACCAGCGGGGGGGCAGGGAATGAGCAGTTCTTC.

This clone is labeled as medium-sized. The chain recombines TRBV29-1 with TRBJ2-3; no reliable D call. The CDR3 sequence is 13 residues long. V was trimmed by 3 bases and J by 0 bases, leaving 7 bases between them. Germline CDR1 reads SQVTM; CDR2 reads ANQGSEA. The CDR3 sequence is CSVDSFSTDTQYF. For the CDR3, the DNA is TGCAGCGTTGACAGCTTTAGCACAGATACGCAGTATTTT.

The gene calls are TRBV27 and TRBJ2-2, with 13 bases that match TRBD2. From germline, CDR1 is MNHEY and CDR2 SMNVEV (reference sequence). This CDR3 has 16 residues. Trimming removed 5 bases from V and 7 bases from J; junction bases left unmatched: 7. The CDR3 sequence: CASSTRLAGGNGELFF. The CDR3 DNA is TGTGCCAGCAGTACCCGACTAGCGGGAGGTAACGGGGAGCTGTTTTTT.

The rearrangement links TRBV6-6 to TRBJ2-3, with 10 bases that match TRBD1. The CDR3 runs to 15 residues. Germline lookup yields CDR1 MNHNY and CDR2 SVGAGI (reference sequence). V trimming: 4 bases; J trimming: 6 bases; junction bases outside the gene matches: 7. In DNA form, the CDR3 reads TGTGCCAGCAGTTCCCGGGACAGGGGAGTGGATACGCAGTATTTT. This gives the protein CASSSRDRGVDTQYF.

The chain links TRBV7-2 to TRBJ2-5, with a tentative D call TRBD1 (6 bases). The germline gives CDR1 SGHTA, CDR2 FQGNSA. Trimming pared 5 bases from V and 5 bases from J, leaving 15 bases between. This CDR3 comprises 14 residues. The CDR3 reads CASSPGQSGETQYF. CDR3 nucleotides: TGTGCCAGCAGCCCCGGACAGTCTGGGGAGACCCAGTACTTC.

The chain carries TRBV7-6 and TRBJ2-3, with 9 bases identical to TRBD2. The germline CDR1 and CDR2 sequences are SGHVS and FNYEAQ. The length of the CDR3 is 15 residues. Trimming cost V 0 bases and J 4 bases; bases outside gene matches: 2. The CDR3 DNA reads as TGTGCCAGCAGCTTAGCGGCGGGAGGGTCAGATACGCAGTATTTT. Translating gives CASSLAAGGSDTQYF.

The rearrangement joins TRBV7-2 to TRBJ2-5, with TRBD2 matching over 7 bases. The CDR3 is 16 residues long. Germline trimming cut 0 bases from V and 2 bases from J; bases unmatched to any gene: 6. Germline V gene data show CDR1 as SGHTA and CDR2 as FQGNSA. The CDR3 bases are TGTGCCAGCAGCTTAGCGTTAGCAGCGGGACAAGAGACCCAGTACTTC. It is translated as CASSLALAAGQETQYF.